This TCR beta chain is drawn from a study of T cells in pancreatic ductal adenocarcinoma. Study-level results: Comparisons of tumor and blood clonality may show falsely lower tumor diversity. Tumor and blood clonality did not differ significantly, about 0.1 versus 0.07.

Selected pancreatic ductal adenocarcinoma patients had undergone surgery without neoadjuvant therapy. Trimming took 5 bases from V and 3 from J; bases not matched to a gene: 9. The CDR3 consists of 16 residues. Germline loops: CDR1 SGHTA, CDR2 FQGTGA. Worth noting for this clone: Its antigen is not known.

The table came from immunoSEQ multiplex PCR; TCRdb's copy has only in-frame clones and leaves some out. The sample includes over 15,000 clones, about 90% of them seen just once. The chain employs TRBV7-3 and TRBJ1-2; 10 positions agree with TRBD1. Specimen: PBMCs. This receptor was identified in a human donor with pancreatic ductal adenocarcinoma. CDR3 amino acids: CASSPGTGVTDYGYTF. CDR3 DNA: TGTGCCAGCAGCCCGGGGACAGGGGTGACTGACTATGGCTACACCTTC.